This T cell receptor beta chain was captured in a study of T cell responses to AZD1222 COVID-19 vaccine. The study, taken as a whole, reports: Breadth and depth of Spike-specific TCRs rose after two AZD1222 doses. Clonal diversity was possibly underestimated; the donors were predominantly white British and more often female. Seropositive AZD1222 recipients at baseline numbered only five or six.

CDR1 and CDR2 from the germline V gene are SGHRS and YFSETQ. Trimming took 4 bases from V and 1 from J, leaving 10 bases between them. This CDR3 spans 14 amino acids. To note about this clone: Antigen specificity is unknown.

The protocol was immunoSEQ multiplex PCR, while the TCRdb copy is restricted to in-frame clones and leaves out a portion. In the table there are around 130,000 clones, roughly 91% of which are singletons. The receptor's source is an adult in good health. The specimen was peripheral blood, collected on day 0 of AZD1222 vaccination. J is TRBJ2-3 and V is TRBV5-1; unclear D gene. CDR3 loop: CASSGVDGTDTQYF. CDR3 sequence (DNA): TGCGCCAGCAGCGGCGTTGATGGCACAGATACGCAGTATTTT.